What follows are 20 T cell receptor beta chains derived from one specimen sequenced in a study of blood T cell repertoires in COVID-19. Sequenced by immunoSEQ multiplex PCR; TCRdb stores in-frame clones only, minus some. The table lists approximately 450,000 clones, around 91% of them singletons, with 0.9% to 1.2% in the top ten. The sequenced material came from PBMCs or T cells enriched from blood (not recorded which). These receptors came from a man aged 30 to 39 who had recovered from COVID-19.

The rearrangement uses TRBV3-1 (or the pseudogene TRBV3-2) and TRBJ1-2; D remains unclear. Trimming removed 0 bases from V and 4 bases from J, with 12 bases in between. Germline V lookup: CDR1 LGHDT, CDR2 YNNKEL (reference sequence). This CDR3 comprises 15 residues. The CDR3 region is CASSQDAVQIYGYTF. The CDR3 DNA is TGTGCCAGCAGCCAAGATGCAGTCCAGATCTATGGCTACACCTTC.

V is TRBV11-2 and J is TRBJ2-2; D call uncertain. Germline values: CDR1 SGHAT, CDR2 FQNNGV. Trimming removed 5 bases at V and 6 bases at J, with 10 bases between. The CDR3 is made up of 13 amino acids. The CDR3 reads CASSPLGSGELFF. CDR3 bases: TGTGCCAGCAGCCCCCTCGGGTCCGGGGAGCTGTTTTTT.

The chain recombines TRBV28 with TRBJ2-7, with 12 bases lining up with TRBD2. Germline CDR1 reads MDHEN; CDR2 reads SYDVKM. The CDR3 totals 14 residues. The J segment lost 5 bases and the V segment lost 7 bases, leaving 6 bases of the junction unmatched. The CDR3 nucleotides are TGTGCCAGCACCCGACTAGCGGGAGTTAACGAGCAGTACTTC. Protein product: CASTRLAGVNEQYF.

This chain connects TRBV21-1 to TRBJ2-1; the table's TRBD1 call for D was not verified on the DNA. TRBV21-1 is described as a pseudogene. CDR3 length: 12 amino acids. The CDR3 nucleotides are TGTGCCAGCCCCCAGGGGGGAGGTGAGCAGTTCTTC. Protein: CASPQGGGEQFF.

V is TRBV9 and J is TRBJ1-1, with TRBD1 matching 8 bases. Per germline, CDR1 SGDLS and CDR2 YYNGEE. The trim removed 4 bases at V and 6 bases at J, leaving 5 bases unmatched. The CDR3 covers 13 residues. CDR3 in amino acids: CASSSQGASEAFF. DNA of the CDR3: TGTGCCAGCAGCTCCCAGGGGGCATCTGAAGCTTTCTTT.

This chain joins TRBV24-1 and TRBJ2-1; a possible D gene is TRBD2 (5 bases). CDR1 is KGHDR and CDR2 is SFDVKD in the germline V gene. Trimming pared 5 bases from V and 0 bases from J, leaving 19 bases between. The CDR3 covers 18 residues. The CDR3 is CATSAAGLGLASYNEQFF. CDR3 coding DNA: TGTGCCACCAGTGCGGCAGGACTCGGACTCGCCTCCTACAATGAGCAGTTCTTC.

V and J are TRBV6-1 and TRBJ1-2; 7 positions match TRBD1. The CDR3 runs 12 residues. Germline CDR1 reads MNHNS; CDR2 reads SASEGT. Trimming at V came to 3 bases and at J to 8 bases, leaving 3 bases not matched to a gene. CDR3 amino acids: CASSDDRAGYTF. In DNA form, the CDR3 reads TGTGCCAGCAGTGACGACAGGGCGGGCTACACCTTC.

CDR3 region: CASSPLEGLNQPQHF. The DNA for the CDR3 is TGTGCCAGCTCACCACTGGAGGGGCTCAATCAGCCCCAGCATTTT. The chain is built from TRBV18 and TRBJ1-5; a weak D match, TRBD1 (5 bases). CDR3 length: 15 residues. CDR1 and CDR2 (germline): KGHSH, LQKENI. V shed 1 base and J shed 3 bases, with 10 bases lying between them.

J is TRBJ1-5 and V is TRBV28; possible D gene TRBD1, 5 bases. The CDR3 has 14 residues. Per the germline V gene, CDR1 is MDHEN and CDR2 is SYDVKM. V was trimmed by 5 bases and J by 3 bases, leaving 11 bases between them. The CDR3 DNA reads TGTGCCAGCAGTCCAGACAGTTCCAATCAGCCCCAGCATTTT. Translated, it gives CASSPDSSNQPQHF.

This chain uses TRBV7-9 with TRBJ1-1; TRBD1 matches 9 bases. Per the germline V gene, CDR1 is SEHNR and CDR2 is FQNEAQ (reference sequence). The V gene end was trimmed by 6 bases and the J gene end by 5 bases; junction bases not matched to a gene: 7. This CDR3 contains 14 residues. The CDR3 is CASSKQGAGTEAFF. Written as DNA, the CDR3 is TGTGCCAGCAGTAAACAGGGGGCTGGAACTGAAGCTTTCTTT.

This clone has only one observation. The V gene is TRBV5-1, the J gene TRBJ1-6; tentative D call: TRBD1 (6 bases). Trimming left V 4 bases short and J 1 base short, with 15 bases between. The CDR3 contains 17 residues. Germline-derived CDR1 and CDR2 are SGHRS and YFSETQ. CDR3 loop: CASSTSDQGSYNSPLHF. In nucleotides, the CDR3 is TGCGCCAGCAGCACCTCGGACCAGGGGTCCTATAATTCACCCCTCCACTTT.

The chain carries TRBV4-1 and TRBJ2-1, with 7 positions matching TRBD1. The CDR3 totals 16 residues. V shed 0 bases, J shed 8 bases, and the junction held 10 bases outside the gene matches. In germline, CDR1 is MGHRA, CDR2 YSYEKL. The CDR3 loop reads CASSQDRGGAVDEQFF. In nucleotides, the CDR3 is TGCGCCAGCAGCCAAGATCGAGGGGGCGCGGTCGATGAGCAGTTCTTC.

This chain joins TRBV2 and TRBJ2-1, with D perhaps TRBD2 (5 bases). V lost 6 bases, J lost 5 bases, and 5 bases lay in between. The germline gives CDR1 SNHLY, CDR2 FYNNEI. CDR3 length: 11 residues. DNA for the CDR3: TGTGCCAGCAGCGGGGACAATGAGCAGTTCTTC. It encodes CASSGDNEQFF.

J is TRBJ2-7 and V is TRBV11-2; 12 bases agree with TRBD1. This CDR3 region has 16 residues. Losses at the gene ends were 5 bases for V and 7 bases for J; bases not matched to a gene: 12. CDR1 and CDR2 from the germline V gene are SGHAT and FQNNGV. CDR3 sequence: CASSPIGTGGAGEQYF. In DNA, the CDR3 is TGTGCCAGCAGCCCAATAGGGACAGGGGGCGCGGGTGAGCAGTACTTC.

This chain uses TRBV19 with TRBJ1-5, with D tentatively TRBD1 (6 bases). Germline loops: CDR1 LNHDA, CDR2 SQIVND (reference sequence). V dropped 8 bases and J dropped 3 bases, with 17 bases sitting between them. The CDR3 loop spans 15 amino acids. In DNA, the CDR3 is TGTGCCAGTCACCAGCCCCAGGGGTCCAATCAGCCCCAGCATTTT. It yields the protein CASHQPQGSNQPQHF.

The chain carries TRBV10-3 and TRBJ1-1; 10 nucleotides agree with TRBD1. Germline CDR1 ENHRY, CDR2 SYGVKD. This CDR3 has 14 residues. V shed 10 bases, J shed 2 bases, and the junction held 7 bases outside the gene matches. The CDR3 loop reads CATVGQGVNTEAFF. The CDR3 DNA follows: TGTGCCACCGTCGGACAGGGGGTTAACACTGAAGCTTTCTTT.

J is TRBJ2-7 and V is TRBV5-6, with D tentatively TRBD1 (6 bases). The CDR3 extends over 15 amino acids. V lost 1 base, J lost 3 bases, and 14 bases lay in between. Looked up from germline, CDR1 is SGHDT and CDR2 is YYEEEE. The CDR3 is CASSLLTGNIYEQYF. The DNA for the CDR3 is TGTGCCAGCAGCTTGCTTACAGGGAATATCTACGAGCAGTACTTC.

The J gene is TRBJ2-7, the V gene TRBV28, with 15 bases that match TRBD2. The CDR3 consists of 17 residues. Trimming at V came to 3 bases and at J to 6 bases, leaving 9 bases not matched to a gene. The germline V gene has CDR1 MDHEN and CDR2 SYDVKM. The CDR3 loop is CASSFLGLAGGPGEQYF. The CDR3 region has the DNA TGTGCCAGCAGTTTCTTGGGACTAGCGGGAGGACCAGGCGAGCAGTACTTC. Variable domain in full (rest from reference TRBV28 and TRBJ2-7): DVKVTQSSRYLVKRTGEKVFLECVQDMDHENMFWYRQDPGLGLRLIYFSYDVKMKEKGDIPEGYSVSREKKERFSLILESASTNQTSMYLCASSFLGLAGGPGEQYFGPGTRLTVT.

The CDR3 region is CASSGGERVYNEQFF. In DNA form, the CDR3 reads TGTGCCAGCAGTGGGGGTGAGCGGGTATACAATGAGCAGTTCTTC. The chain combines TRBV9 with TRBJ2-1, with a tentative D call TRBD2 (6 bases). The germline V gene encodes CDR1 SGDLS and CDR2 YYNGEE. Trimming removed 5 bases from V and 4 bases from J, with 16 bases in between. This CDR3 comprises 15 residues.

This clone has just a few counts. The V call is TRBV9, the J call TRBJ1-1; TRBD1 aligns across 8 bases. J was trimmed by 1 base and V by 4 bases; bases with no gene match: 6. CDR1 is SGDLS and CDR2 is YYNGEE in the germline V gene. This CDR3 spans 15 amino acids. The CDR3 coding sequence is TGTGCCAGCAGCTTCAGTGGACAGGGGAACACTGAAGCTTTCTTT. This sequence encodes CASSFSGQGNTEAFF.